The source of this T cell receptor beta chain is a study of T-cell memory formation after mild COVID-19. V lost 3 bases and J lost 5, with 13 bases in between. The CDR3 runs to 14 residues. 5'RACE, which relied on constant-segment primers, yielded TCR alpha and TCR beta cDNA libraries carrying sample barcodes and UMIs. TCRdb fed the 5' RACE reads into MiXCR, producing one record per CDR3 protein. The data show hundreds of thousands of distinct CDR3 sequences, with over 15% seen just once and over 9% held by the top ten. The sequence derives from an adult woman who had mild COVID-19 (a few samples of this study predate the infection). Cell type and time point are not known. The specimen sequenced was PBMCs or a T cell subset sorted from them (not recorded which). The chain joins TRBV12-3 or TRBV12-4 to TRBJ1-1; D gene unclear. CDR3 residues: CASSFRVRRTEAFF. CDR3 coding DNA: TGTGCCAGCAGTTTTAGGGTTAGGAGAACTGAAGCTTTCTTT.